This T cell receptor (beta chain) was documented in a study of T cell changes during pregnancy in multiple sclerosis. CDR1 GTSNPN and CDR2 SVGIG come from the germline V gene (reference sequence). CDR3 size: 10 residues. V was pared by 6 bases and J by 7 bases, with 9 bases between. Method: immunoSEQ multiplex PCR; TCRdb's copy keeps in-frame clones and lacks some. In the table there are about 46,000 clones, almost 95% of which are singletons. This clonotype was obtained from a female donor with multiple sclerosis, enrolled in a pregnancy study. This chain links TRBV30 with TRBJ1-1; D is uncertain. The starting material was CD8+ T cells from peripheral blood mononuclear cells, obtained in the first trimester of pregnancy. The CDR3 protein is CACGPFEAFF. CDR3 coding DNA: TGTGCCTGTGGGCCTTTTGAAGCTTTCTTT.